This record covers a single TCR beta chain. This clone was recorded only once. Its antigen is currently not known. No much larger clone is present one base from it, and per-base qualities are unavailable. Inclusive of the bounding cysteine and phenylalanine, the CDR3 is 16 residues long. The read is trimmed to its CDR3 DNA, 48 bases read in frame from base 1. The germline V gene yields SGDLS for CDR1 and YYNGEE for CDR2. Trimming removed 0 bases from V and 4 bases from J; the gene matches leave 1 base unexplained. This sample was included in a study of shared clonotypes between healthy human individuals (dated by TCRdb to about 2020). Some background on the complete study: The cohort comprised a couple of women and three men aged 18 to 49 years. For each donor, three plates each were used for CD4 naive and CD4 memory, two plates were used for CD8 naive, and one plate was used for CD8 memory. Blood TCR repertoires of about five healthy adults were deeply sequenced to estimate repertoire size and the extent of clonotype sharing between individuals. To increase sequencing depth and limit assay-specific biases, TCR repertoire library preparation and sequencing were carried out by different laboratories using diverse techniques. Between about 0.8 and 9 billion PBMCs per donor were obtained by leukapheresis.

The donors were healthy, HIV-negative adults with no recently reported acute infections or vaccinations. Only Caucasian adults living in Nashville, Tennessee, USA were represented among the donors. CD4+ T cells were enriched by magnetic negative selection, after which naive cells were positively selected on CD45RA and the negative fraction was taken as the memory subset. Blood was obtained by leukapheresis, after which PBMCs were separated by Ficoll-Histopaque density gradient centrifugation and cryopreserved in liquid nitrogen vapor phase. Analytical flow cytometry was used to check the purity and quantity of every magnetically sorted T cell population. Genomic DNA was isolated from every sorted fraction and measured by UV absorbance on a Nanodrop 2000c. TCR CDR3 regions were amplified from genomic DNA by multiplex PCR using the deep immunoSEQ assay. For each cell subset, the extracted genomic DNA was distributed evenly across all wells of several immunoSEQ 96-well plates, and each plate served as one replicate. For sorted subsets, around 200 ng genomic DNA, equal to tens of thousands of T cell genomes, was loaded into each replicate PCR. Purified libraries were measured with a Qubit 3.0 fluorometer, size-checked on a Bioanalyzer 2100, and measured again with the KAPA Library Quantification kit. A separate single-read 150-cycle Illumina NextSeq 550 flow cell was used to sequence each immunoSEQ 96-well plate. As for the authors' bioinformatics: The immunoSEQ output contained only junctional sequences without quality scores, so filtering could not match that applied to full-length reads. To assign V/J genes and CDR3, sequences were annotated against IMGT germline references using PyIR, a Python wrapper for IgBLAST v1.9. Any read was removed if the V/J assignment was weak (E-value above 1e-6), the CDR3 was missing, or the read contained stop codons, out-of-frame junctions, or ambiguous translated residues. V3J clonotypes were defined as sequences sharing an identical inferred V gene, J gene, and CDR3 amino acid sequence. To compute the percentage overlap between repertoires, the number of shared unique clonotypes was divided by the size of the smaller repertoire. Three approaches were used to assess repertoire richness: RTK rarefaction, the Chao1 estimator, and Recon v2.1 estimates of unobserved clonotypes. For all TCRbeta clonotypes obtained by the gDNA method from several donors, generation probabilities were computed with OLGA. TCRdb holds this immuneACCESS table with in-frame rearrangements only. Some clones are missing; in checked studies, unresolved V genes explain under half, and the rest has no known cause. That table is the source of V, J and clone size, and D and trimming were worked out from the DNA. For this sample there are approximately 2.1 million clones; approximately 95% appear just once. The ten largest clones take up under 0.45% of the sample.

Study-level results and caveats: Even with the large sequencing depth, rarefaction of the sorted-subset datasets indicated that sequencing was incomplete. Because the study included a small number of donors, the genetic and exposure-history diversity represented was limited. Based on pairwise subsampling, the degree of clonotype sharing among donors was expected to be affected by sequencing depth. Larger estimated clonotype richness was generally found for naive subsets than for memory subsets. When four donors were compared, the shared fraction of clonotypes was around 5% for naive CD4, around 3.6% for naive CD8, 2% to 2.5% for memory CD4, and less than 0.5% for memory CD8. Sampling was restricted to blood, and TCR repertoires in tissues likely differ from the TCR repertoires found in blood. Higher generation probabilities were observed for clonotypes shared by all four sorted-subset donors than for non-shared clonotypes.

This chain is built from TRBV9 and TRBJ2-5, with 15 bases matching TRBD2. Source material: naive CD4+ T cells from PBMCs. The sample's cell subset or site label, in plain terms: CD45RA+ positively selected. This TCR was sampled from a man aged 18 to 29 in good health. Some clones in this sample may be carry-over from other donors' samples. The sequence in DNA is TGTGCCAGCAGCGTAGGGGGACTAGCGGGAGGAGAGACCCAGTACTTC. Its protein reads: CASSVGGLAGGETQYF.